This entry lists 30 T cell receptor beta chains sequenced from one sample in a study of T cells after yellow fever vaccination. A single record per CDR3 protein comes from TCRdb applying MiXCR to the 5' RACE reads. This table has fewer than 450,000 distinct CDR3 sequences, approximately 8% appearing once. The sequenced sample was PBMCs, obtained roughly 45 days after the first yellow fever vaccination. The receptor set was obtained from a man aged 18 to 30 who received the YFV17D yellow fever vaccine.

On this clonotype: The junction departs from the called germline gene at one end, perhaps through a read error. The rearrangement joins TRBV18 to TRBJ2-1; no firm D call. Germline V gene sequence: CDR1 KGHSH, CDR2 LQKENI. The CDR3 covers 8 residues. CDR3 nucleotides: TGTGCCAGCTCACCACTTCTCTTC. Amino acid sequence: CASSPLLF.

This chain links TRBV6-2 or TRBV6-3 with TRBJ2-6; the D is unclear. Germline V gives CDR1 MNHEY, CDR2 SVGEGT. The CDR3 totals 14 residues. The ends were cut back, 10 bases at V and 0 bases at J, with 10 bases in the middle. The CDR3 DNA is TGTGCCACAGAAAAGGGCTCTGGGGCCAACGTCCTGACTTTC. Amino acids: CATEKGSGANVLTF.

This clonotype was seen a few times. The gene calls are TRBV12-3 or TRBV12-4 and TRBJ1-6; D remains ambiguous. This CDR3 contains 14 residues. With 3 bases removed from V and 4 bases from J, the gap between germline ends came to 7 bases. This chain's CDR3 is CASSFVTYNSPLHF. The DNA for the CDR3 is TGTGCCAGCAGTTTCGTGACATATAATTCACCCCTCCACTTT.

V and J are TRBV5-1 and TRBJ2-1; 13 bases agree with TRBD2. This CDR3 has 16 amino acids. Germline V gene sequence: CDR1 SGHRS, CDR2 YFSETQ. J lost 4 bases, V lost 6 bases, and 7 bases had no gene match. CDR3 bases: TGCGCCAGCACCGTACTAGCGGGGGGGATTTACAATGAGCAGTTCTTC. Translation gives CASTVLAGGIYNEQFF.

The table lists this clonotype with a few counts. The rearrangement links TRBV27 to TRBJ1-1; D may be TRBD1 (5 bases). The CDR3 contains 14 residues. Trimming shortened V by 6 bases and J by 1 base, and 12 bases separated the two germline ends. CDR1 and CDR2 (germline): MNHEY, SMNVEV (reference sequence). The CDR3 reads CASREGYGNTEAFF. CDR3 DNA sequence: TGTGCCAGCAGAGAGGGGTATGGGAACACTGAAGCTTTCTTT.

The J gene is TRBJ1-1, the V gene TRBV6-2 or TRBV6-3; D gene unclear. V dropped 4 bases and J dropped 5 bases, with 17 bases sitting between them. Looked up from germline, CDR1 is MNHEY and CDR2 is SVGEGT. This CDR3 has 15 residues. CDR3 amino acids: CASSSLYLGRTEAFF. CDR3 nucleotide sequence: TGTGCCAGCAGTTCGCTCTACCTTGGCAGGACTGAAGCTTTCTTT.

This clonotype appeared many times. This chain links TRBV9 with TRBJ2-4; D not certain. The CDR3 sequence is 14 residues long. Germline assignment: CDR1 SGDLS and CDR2 YYNGEE. V lost 0 bases, J lost 6 bases, and 10 bases lay in between. DNA of the CDR3: TGTGCCAGCAGCGTAGAGGTCATGGGAAACATTCAGTACTTC. Translated, it gives CASSVEVMGNIQYF.

This clonotype was observed a handful of times. This sequence joins TRBV7-2 and TRBJ2-5; possibly TRBD1 for D (6 bases). Trimming took off 5 bases at V and 1 base at J, with 17 bases between the two ends. The CDR3 totals 16 residues. CDR1 is SGHTA and CDR2 is FQGNSA in the germline V gene. The CDR3 DNA is TGTGCCAGCAGCCCCGCCGGGACACTTCCCCAAGAGACCCAGTACTTC. This encodes CASSPAGTLPQETQYF.

The table lists this clonotype with a few counts. The rearrangement uses TRBV12-3 or TRBV12-4 and TRBJ1-4; possibly TRBD1 for D (5 bases). V lost 7 bases and J lost 5, with 11 bases in between. CDR3 size: 13 residues. The chain's CDR3 is CASTREGNEKLFF. The CDR3 coding sequence is TGTGCCAGCACCCGGGAGGGGAATGAAAAACTGTTTTTT.

The V call is TRBV5-5, the J call TRBJ2-3; 9 bases map to TRBD2. CDR3 length: 14 amino acids. The trim removed 4 bases at V and 3 bases at J, leaving 3 bases unmatched. Germline CDR1 reads SGHKS; CDR2 reads YYEKEE (reference sequence). The CDR3 loop is CASSPAGGTDTQYF. The CDR3 DNA reads TGTGCCAGCAGCCCAGCGGGGGGAACAGATACGCAGTATTTT. Supplemented by reference TRBV5-5 and TRBJ2-3, the full variable domain reads DAGVTQSPTHLIKTRGQQVTLRCSPISGHKSVSWYQQVLGQGPQFIFQYYEKEERGRGNFPDRFSARQFPNYSSELNVNALLLGDSALYLCASSPAGGTDTQYFGPGTRLTVL.

The chain employs TRBV7-2 and TRBJ2-5; TRBD2 matches at 10 bases. CDR1 and CDR2 from the germline V gene are SGHTA and FQGNSA. This CDR3 spans 15 amino acids. The V segment lost 4 bases and the J segment 5 bases; nucleotides outside the gene matches: 7. CDR3 in DNA: TGTGCCAGCAGCTCAACTAGCGGGGTTTGGGAGACCCAGTACTTC. It encodes CASSSTSGVWETQYF.

This clonotype was detected a few times. CDR3 sequence reads: CASSVHLEYGYTF. As DNA, the CDR3 is TGTGCCAGCAGCGTCCACCTCGAGTATGGCTACACCTTC. The gene calls are TRBV12-3 or TRBV12-4 and TRBJ1-2; no clear D. Trimming pared 6 bases from V and 5 bases from J, leaving 13 bases between. This CDR3 has 13 residues.

This clonotype was detected many times. The rearrangement links TRBV12-3 or TRBV12-4 to TRBJ2-5; 9 nucleotides align to TRBD1. The junction had 6 bases not matched to a gene; V was cut back by 5 bases and J by 5 bases. This CDR3 is built from 14 residues. The CDR3 region is CASSLGQGEETQYF. CDR3 nucleotide sequence: TGTGCCAGCAGTCTGGGACAGGGAGAGGAGACCCAGTACTTC.

This clonotype was counted between two and nine times. The rearrangement joins TRBV20-1 to TRBJ1-2, with D unresolved. The germline gives CDR1 DFQATT, CDR2 SNEGSKA (reference sequence). There are 13 residues in the CDR3. Trimming shortened V by 8 bases and J by 3 bases, and 16 bases separated the two germline ends. The CDR3 loop reads CSPLDKSYYGYTF. CDR3 nucleotides: TGCAGTCCTCTCGACAAGAGCTACTATGGCTACACCTTC.

This clonotype was seen more than once but under ten times. This chain joins TRBV6-1 and TRBJ2-7; 9 positions agree with TRBD1. This CDR3 comprises 17 residues. Trimming at V came to 6 bases and at J to 3 bases, leaving 15 bases not matched to a gene. Per the germline V gene, CDR1 is MNHNS and CDR2 is SASEGT. CDR3 coding DNA: TGTGCCAGCAGCCCCAAGCCCGGGACAGGGAGGAACTACGAGCAGTACGTC. Residues: CASSPKPGTGRNYEQYV.

This clonotype was picked up a small number of times. J is TRBJ1-5 and V is TRBV6-5, with TRBD1 as a possible D gene (6 bases). Trimming removed 2 bases from V and 0 bases from J, with 8 bases in between. Germline V gene sequence: CDR1 MNHEY, CDR2 SVGAGI. This CDR3 contains 15 residues. The DNA for the CDR3 is TGTGCCAGCAGTTACGGGGGCGATAGCAATCAGCCCCAGCATTTT. Translated: CASSYGGDSNQPQHF.

This clonotype has just a few counts. The chain recombines TRBV7-2 with TRBJ2-1; tentatively, D is TRBD2 (5 bases). Germline CDR1 reads SGHTA; CDR2 reads FQGNSA. CDR3 size: 15 residues. Between the trimmed V and J ends, which lost 1 base and 5 bases, there was a span of 12 bases. CDR3 nucleotides: TGTGCCAGCAGCTTAGACAGCGGCGCTCACAATGAGCAGTTCTTC. Protein: CASSLDSGAHNEQFF. Using reference TRBV7-2 and TRBJ2-1 for the parts outside the CDR3, the full variable domain is GAGVSQSPSNKVTEKGKDVELRCDPISGHTALYWYRQSLGQGLEFLIYFQGNSAPDKSGLPSDRFSAERTGGSVSTLTIQRTQQEDSAVYLCASSLDSGAHNEQFFGPGTRLTVL.

The table lists this clonotype with a few counts. The rearrangement uses TRBV5-6 and TRBJ1-2; a weak D match, TRBD1 (6 bases). The CDR3 runs 20 residues. Germline values: CDR1 SGHDT, CDR2 YYEEEE. Trimming stripped 0 bases from V and 2 bases from J, with 26 bases between. In DNA, the CDR3 is TGTGCCAGCAGCTTGGGTCGGAGGTGGACTGGCAGGGGACTCAACTATGGCTACACCTTC. This translates into CASSLGRRWTGRGLNYGYTF. Complete variable domain (other parts from reference TRBV5-6 and TRBJ1-2): DAGVTQSPTHLIKTRGQQVTLRCSPKSGHDTVSWYQQALGQGPQFIFQYYEEEERQRGNFPDRFSGHQFPNYSSELNVNALLLGDSALYLCASSLGRRWTGRGLNYGYTFGSGTRLTVV.

V is TRBV27 and J is TRBJ2-1, with D possibly being TRBD2 (5 bases). The germline CDR1 and CDR2 sequences are MNHEY and SMNVEV (reference sequence). Between the trimmed V and J ends, which lost 6 bases and 8 bases, there was a span of 17 bases. The length of the CDR3 is 14 residues. CDR3 protein: CASSLAGSNHEQFF. As DNA, the CDR3 is TGTGCCAGCAGCCTTGCGGGCTCGAACCATGAGCAGTTCTTC.

This clonotype was counted only a few times. The V gene is TRBV5-1, the J gene TRBJ2-3; D assignment may be TRBD1 or TRBD2 (5 bases each). The CDR3 contains 15 residues. Germline lookup yields CDR1 SGHRS and CDR2 YFSETQ. Trimming removed 2 bases from V and 3 bases from J, with 13 bases in between. DNA of the CDR3: TGCGCCAGCAGCTTCGAGGGGATACTAACAGATACGCAGTATTTT. This gives the protein CASSFEGILTDTQYF.

The rearrangement uses TRBV10-2 and TRBJ1-2, with D unclear. Trimming pared 3 bases from V and 9 bases from J, leaving 17 bases between. Germline V gene sequence: CDR1 WSHSY, CDR2 SAAADI. The CDR3 extends over 14 amino acids. The CDR3 DNA reads as TGCGCCAGCAGTGATACGGGGAGCGTGGTGAGCTACACCTTC. Its translation: CASSDTGSVVSYTF.

This clonotype showed up just a few times. This chain connects TRBV27 to TRBJ2-7; 9 bases are shared with TRBD1. There are 15 residues in the CDR3. Trimming took 5 bases from V and 1 from J; bases not matched to a gene: 6. Germline assignment: CDR1 MNHEY and CDR2 SMNVEV (reference sequence). The CDR3 sequence is CASSPWTGVSYEQYF. The DNA of the CDR3 is TGTGCCAGCAGTCCCTGGACAGGGGTATCCTACGAGCAGTACTTC.

CDR3 bases: TGCGCCAGCAGCCTTACAGGGCAGGGAAACACCATATATTTT. Its translation: CASSLTGQGNTIYF. V usage is TRBV5-1 and J usage is TRBJ1-3; D perhaps matches TRBD1 (6 bases). The V gene's germline CDR1 is SGHRS and CDR2 YFSETQ. The CDR3 has 14 amino acids. Trimming cost V 4 bases and J 4 bases, with 12 bases left between them.

This clonotype has a count of ten or more. The V gene is TRBV30, the J gene TRBJ1-2; 10 positions agree with TRBD1. Germline V gene lookup returns CDR1 GTSNPN and CDR2 SVGIG (reference sequence). The CDR3 is 13 amino acids. The V and J ends lost 3 bases and 8 bases, in that order; junction bases with no gene match: 6. The CDR3 sequence: CAWSAGQGGGYTF. The CDR3 DNA is TGTGCCTGGAGCGCCGGACAGGGGGGAGGCTACACCTTC.

This clonotype was observed at least ten times. The chain uses TRBV20-1 and TRBJ2-1; 8 positions match TRBD2. The CDR3 runs 15 residues. Germline-derived CDR1 and CDR2 are DFQATT and SNEGSKA (reference sequence). J lost 8 bases, V lost 0 bases, and 9 bases had no gene match. The CDR3 sequence: CSARDTGGAVDEQFF. CDR3 DNA sequence: TGCAGTGCTAGAGATACCGGGGGGGCCGTCGATGAGCAGTTCTTC.

This clonotype was seen a handful of times. The chain has TRBV11-2 and TRBJ2-3, with 8 bases identical to TRBD1. Germline V gene data show CDR1 as SGHAT and CDR2 as FQNNGV. The CDR3 loop spans 18 amino acids. Trimming removed 5 bases from V and 0 bases from J; junction bases left unmatched: 13. CDR3 bases: TGTGCCAGCAGCCCCGGGTTCAGGGGGCACCGTAGCACAGATACGCAGTATTTT. Protein product: CASSPGFRGHRSTDTQYF.

The chain carries TRBV7-9 and TRBJ2-2, with 7 bases fitting TRBD1. The CDR3 totals 14 residues. CDR1 is SEHNR, CDR2 FQNEAQ, per germline (reference sequence). With 5 bases clipped from V and 6 bases from J, the junction kept 6 bases outside the gene matches. As DNA, the CDR3 is TGTGCCAGCAGCGTAGGGACAGTTCCCGGGGAGCTGTTTTTT. Its protein is CASSVGTVPGELFF.

This sequence joins TRBV5-1 and TRBJ1-4, with D hard to call. Trimming cost V 0 bases and J 7 bases, with 13 bases left between them. Germline CDR1 SGHRS, CDR2 YFSETQ. The CDR3 extends over 15 amino acids. The CDR3 here is CASSLEVPPGEKLFF. CDR3 bases: TGCGCCAGCAGCTTGGAGGTCCCTCCTGGTGAAAAACTGTTTTTT.

The chain couples TRBV6-2 or TRBV6-3 to TRBJ2-7; the D gene is possibly TRBD2 (6 bases). The CDR3 extends over 13 amino acids. Trimming left V 3 bases short and J 5 bases short, with 11 bases between. Per germline, CDR1 MNHEY and CDR2 SVGEGT. The CDR3 protein is CASSYAGPHEQYV. The CDR3 nucleotides read TGTGCCAGCAGTTATGCGGGACCCCACGAGCAGTACGTC.

The chain employs TRBV7-6 and TRBJ2-1; D not certain. The germline CDR1 and CDR2 sequences are SGHVS and FNYEAQ. CDR3 length: 14 residues. Trimming stripped 4 bases from V and 7 bases from J, with 14 bases between. CDR3 residues: CASSSRRSENEQFF. The DNA for the CDR3 is TGTGCCAGCAGCTCGCGACGGAGCGAGAATGAGCAGTTCTTC.